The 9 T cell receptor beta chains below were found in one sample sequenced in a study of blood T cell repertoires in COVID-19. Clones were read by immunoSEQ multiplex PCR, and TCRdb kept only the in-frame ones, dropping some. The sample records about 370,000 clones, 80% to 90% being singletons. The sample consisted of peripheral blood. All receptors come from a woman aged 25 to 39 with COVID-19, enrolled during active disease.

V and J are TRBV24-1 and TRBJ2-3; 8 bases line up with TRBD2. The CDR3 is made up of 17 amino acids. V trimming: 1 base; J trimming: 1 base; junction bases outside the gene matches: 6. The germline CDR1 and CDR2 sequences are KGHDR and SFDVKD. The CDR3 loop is CATSDFRPGGGTDTQYF. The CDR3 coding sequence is TGTGCCACCAGTGATTTTCGGCCGGGAGGGGGCACAGATACGCAGTATTTT.

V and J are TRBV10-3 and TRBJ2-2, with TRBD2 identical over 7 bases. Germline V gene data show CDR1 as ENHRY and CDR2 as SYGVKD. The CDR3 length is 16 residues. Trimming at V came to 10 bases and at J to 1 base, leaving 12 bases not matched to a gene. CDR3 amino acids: CATGLKRDLNTGELFF. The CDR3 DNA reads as TGTGCCACAGGCTTAAAGCGGGACTTGAACACCGGGGAGCTGTTTTTT.

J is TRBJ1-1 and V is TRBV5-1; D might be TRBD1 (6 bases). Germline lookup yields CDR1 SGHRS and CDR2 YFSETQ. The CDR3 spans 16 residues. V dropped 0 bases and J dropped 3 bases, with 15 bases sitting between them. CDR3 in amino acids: CASSLEPRGQDTEAFF. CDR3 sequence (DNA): TGCGCCAGCAGCTTGGAACCCAGGGGACAAGACACTGAAGCTTTCTTT.

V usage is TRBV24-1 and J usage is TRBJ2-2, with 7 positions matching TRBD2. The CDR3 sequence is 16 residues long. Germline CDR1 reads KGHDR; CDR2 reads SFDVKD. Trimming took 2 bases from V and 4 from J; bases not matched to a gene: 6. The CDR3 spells CATSDSSGTSTGELFF. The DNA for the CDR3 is TGTGCCACCAGTGATTCTAGCGGAACCTCCACCGGGGAGCTGTTTTTT.

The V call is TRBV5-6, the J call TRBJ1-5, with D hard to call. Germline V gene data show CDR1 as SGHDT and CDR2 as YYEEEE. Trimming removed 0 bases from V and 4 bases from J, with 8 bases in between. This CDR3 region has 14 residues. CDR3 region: CASSLALSNQPQHF. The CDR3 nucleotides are TGTGCCAGCAGCTTGGCCCTTTCTAATCAGCCCCAGCATTTT.

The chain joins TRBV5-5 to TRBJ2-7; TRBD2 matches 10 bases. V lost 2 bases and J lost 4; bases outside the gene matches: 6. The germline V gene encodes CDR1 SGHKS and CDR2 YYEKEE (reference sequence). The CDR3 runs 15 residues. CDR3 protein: CASSFIAGGPYEQYF. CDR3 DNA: TGTGCCAGCAGCTTCATAGCGGGGGGCCCGTACGAGCAGTACTTC.

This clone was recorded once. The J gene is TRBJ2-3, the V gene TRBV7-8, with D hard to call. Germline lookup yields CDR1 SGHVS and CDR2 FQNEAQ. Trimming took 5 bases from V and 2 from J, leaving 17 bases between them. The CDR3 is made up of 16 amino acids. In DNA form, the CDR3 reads TGTGCCAGCAGCCCCCCTCCCCGGTTCTCCACAGATACGCAGTATTTT. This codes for CASSPPPRFSTDTQYF.

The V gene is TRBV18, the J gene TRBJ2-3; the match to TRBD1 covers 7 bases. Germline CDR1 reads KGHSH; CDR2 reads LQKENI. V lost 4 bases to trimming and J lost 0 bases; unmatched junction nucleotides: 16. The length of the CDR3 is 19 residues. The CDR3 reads CASSQILGQSMSSTDTQYF. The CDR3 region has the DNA TGTGCCAGCTCACAAATCCTGGGACAGTCCATGTCTAGCACAGATACGCAGTATTTT.

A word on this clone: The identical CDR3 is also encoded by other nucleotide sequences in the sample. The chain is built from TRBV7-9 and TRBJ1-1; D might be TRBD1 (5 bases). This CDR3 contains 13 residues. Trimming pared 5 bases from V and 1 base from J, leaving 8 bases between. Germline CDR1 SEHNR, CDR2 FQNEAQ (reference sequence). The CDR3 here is CASSLTGNTEAFF. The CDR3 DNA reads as TGTGCCAGCAGCCTCACAGGGAACACTGAAGCTTTCTTT. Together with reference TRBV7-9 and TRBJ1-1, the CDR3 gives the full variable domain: DTGVSQNPRHKITKRGQNVTFRCDPISEHNRLYWYRQTLGQGPEFLTYFQNEAQLEKSRLLSDRFSAERPKGSFSTLEIQRTEQGDSAMYLCASSLTGNTEAFFGQGTRLTVV.